The 21 T cell receptor beta chains listed next were all sequenced from one sample in a study of molecular identifiers for immune sequencing clone quantification. TCRdb passed the PCR reads through MiXCR, listing each CDR3 protein once. This sample carries 65,000 or so distinct CDR3 sequences, about 18% of them seen once, and the ten largest clones take about 1.6%. The specimen was naive CD8+ T cells from blood, with Jurkat cell RNA spiked in. Subset meaning: FACS-sorted CD8+CD4-CCR7+CD45RA+ naive T cells. The receptor source for this set is a human donor in good health. Some libraries in this study had Jurkat cell RNA spiked in.

This clonotype was recorded at least ten times. The CDR3 sequence is CASSTSGGFSYEQYF. CDR3 DNA sequence: TGTGCCAGCAGTACCTCAGGGGGTTTCTCCTACGAGCAGTACTTC. The chain links TRBV7-9 to TRBJ2-7; 7 nucleotides line up with TRBD1. Per germline, CDR1 SEHNR and CDR2 FQNEAQ (reference sequence). This CDR3 comprises 15 residues. The V gene end was trimmed by 6 bases and the J gene end by 0 bases; junction bases not matched to a gene: 8.

In the case of this clonotype: This is likely a read error, given that the CDR3 carries no conserved phenylalanine or tryptophan at its end. V usage is TRBV29-1 and J usage is TRBJ2-5, with D perhaps matching TRBD1 or TRBD2 (6 bases each). V dropped 3 bases and J dropped 3 bases, with 14 bases sitting between them. The CDR3 totals 14 residues. The germline V gene has CDR1 SQVTM and CDR2 ANQGSEA. The CDR3 region has the DNA TGCAGCGTTGACCCGGGGGCCTATGAAGAGACCCAGTACCTC. This translates into CSVDPGAYEETQYL.

The chain has TRBV12-3 or TRBV12-4 and TRBJ2-3, with a weak D call TRBD1 (5 bases). The CDR3 length is 15 residues. V was trimmed by 4 bases and J by 4 bases, leaving 15 bases between them. The CDR3 region has the DNA TGTGCCAGCAGTTCGGTCAGGGTTCCCGCAGATACGCAGTATTTT. It specifies CASSSVRVPADTQYF.

The chain recombines TRBV7-9 with TRBJ2-1, with no clear D. V dropped 10 bases and J dropped 8 bases, with 18 bases sitting between them. This CDR3 has 13 amino acids. Per germline, CDR1 SEHNR and CDR2 FQNEAQ (reference sequence). CDR3 sequence (DNA): TGTGCCAACGAAATCCGTACGGGCCATGAGCAGTTCTTC. This encodes CANEIRTGHEQFF.

Concerning this clonotype itself: A read error may be the cause here, since a much bigger clone is one base away. The CDR3 end shows no conserved phenylalanine or tryptophan, and so a read error is likely. This rearrangement joins TRBV7-9 to TRBJ2-7; D may be TRBD1 (6 bases). Looked up from germline, CDR1 is SEHNR and CDR2 is FQNEAQ (reference sequence). CDR3 length: 15 residues. Trimming removed 1 base from V and 2 bases from J, with 12 bases in between. The CDR3 DNA is TGTGCCAGCAGCTTAGTTTCTGGGGGCCCCTACGAGCAGTACTCC. Translating it yields CASSLVSGGPYEQYS.

This clonotype was detected a few times. This chain uses TRBV2 with TRBJ2-1; D gene ambiguous. The CDR3 extends over 15 amino acids. Trimming pared 8 bases from V and 0 bases from J, leaving 14 bases between. Looked up from germline, CDR1 is SNHLY and CDR2 is FYNNEI. This CDR3 reads CASDTVWSSYNEQFF. Written as DNA, the CDR3 is TGTGCCAGCGATACTGTCTGGAGCTCCTACAATGAGCAGTTCTTC. Using reference TRBV2 and TRBJ2-1 for the parts outside the CDR3, the full variable domain is EPEVTQTPSHQVTQMGQEVILRCVPISNHLYFYWYRQILGQKVEFLVSFYNNEISEKSEIFDDQFSVERPDGSNFTLKIRSTKLEDSAMYFCASDTVWSSYNEQFFGPGTRLTVL.

Remarks on this clonotype: Being one base from a much bigger clone, this may be a read error. The rearrangement uses TRBV28 and TRBJ1-5; D call uncertain. Germline V gene data show CDR1 as MDHEN and CDR2 as SYDVKM. There are 14 residues in the CDR3. CDR3 sequence reads: CAGSLRVSNQPQHF. CDR3 bases: TGTGCCGGCAGTCTAAGGGTTTCCAATCAGCCCCAGCATTTT.

This clonotype came up once. A clone one base away is much larger, so this may be a read error. Here the CDR3 reads CASSYGQGYRQPRHF. The DNA for the CDR3 is TGTGCCAGCAGTTACGGACAGGGGTATCGTCAGCCCCGGCATTTT. The J gene is TRBJ1-5, the V gene TRBV28, with TRBD1 matching over 9 bases. CDR1 and CDR2 from the germline V gene are MDHEN and SYDVKM. The CDR3 runs to 15 residues.

This clonotype was recorded many times. The rearrangement joins TRBV28 to TRBJ2-7; D tentatively fits TRBD1 or TRBD2 (6 bases each). Looked up from germline, CDR1 is MDHEN and CDR2 is SYDVKM. The CDR3 is 13 amino acids. V was clipped by 6 bases and J by 6 bases, with 15 bases between them. CDR3 DNA sequence: TGTGCCAGCAGCTCCCACGGGGGCGGCGAGCAGTACTTC. Translated: CASSSHGGGEQYF.

The rearrangement links TRBV10-3 to TRBJ2-1; 7 nucleotides align to TRBD2. CDR1 ENHRY and CDR2 SYGVKD come from the germline V gene. The CDR3 is 17 residues long. The V gene end was trimmed by 2 bases and the J gene end by 5 bases; junction bases not matched to a gene: 12. Here the CDR3 reads CAISELVEAGENNEQFF. CDR3 nucleotides: TGTGCCATCAGTGAGCTTGTGGAGGCGGGAGAAAACAATGAGCAGTTCTTC.

The chain couples TRBV6-2 or TRBV6-3 to TRBJ1-2, with unresolved D. Deletions cut 3 bases from V and 2 bases from J, with 7 bases between. This CDR3 has 13 residues. The V gene's germline CDR1 is MNHEY and CDR2 SVGEGT. CDR3 sequence: CASSYGLNYGYTF. DNA for the CDR3: TGTGCCAGCAGTTATGGTCTAAACTATGGCTACACCTTC.

The V and J genes are TRBV21-1 and TRBJ2-3; no check of the table's D call, TRBD1, against the DNA was made. TRBV21-1 is classified as a pseudogene. CDR3 size: 13 residues. CDR3 region: CARRERVTDTQYF. DNA of the CDR3: TGTGCCAGGCGGGAGAGGGTCACAGATACGCAGTATTTT.

This clonotype was observed at least ten times. The V and J genes are TRBV29-1 and TRBJ2-5; 9 positions agree with TRBD2. The junction had 9 bases not matched to a gene; V was cut back by 8 bases and J by 5 bases. CDR1 is SQVTM, CDR2 ANQGSEA, per germline. The CDR3 spans 13 residues. DNA for the CDR3: TGCAGCACTTCTGCGGGAGGGGTGGAGACCCAGTACTTC. It is translated as CSTSAGGVETQYF. Filled out from reference TRBV29-1 and TRBJ2-5, the complete variable domain reads SAVISQKPSRDICQRGTSLTIQCQVDSQVTMMFWYRQQPGQSLTLIATANQGSEATYESGFVIDKFPISRPNLTFSTLTVSNMSPEDSSIYLCSTSAGGVETQYFGPGTRLLVL.

This clonotype was observed many times. The CDR3 sequence: CATSDLRDQETQYF. The CDR3 coding sequence is TGTGCCACCAGTGATCTGAGGGACCAAGAGACCCAGTACTTC. The rearrangement links TRBV24-1 to TRBJ2-5; possible D gene TRBD2, 5 bases. The CDR3 has 14 amino acids. Germline V gene sequence: CDR1 KGHDR, CDR2 SFDVKD. V dropped 3 bases and J dropped 0 bases, with 7 bases sitting between them.

This clonotype was counted between two and nine times. A much larger clone differs by one base, so this may be a read error. Here the CDR3 reads CATGEGPPEGEQFF. The CDR3 nucleotides are TGTGCCACCGGTGAGGGTCCACCCGAGGGTGAGCAGTTCTTC. The chain is built from TRBV10-3 and TRBJ2-1; TRBD2 is a possible D gene (5 bases). V gave up 10 bases and J gave up 9 bases, with 22 bases separating them. Germline V gives CDR1 ENHRY, CDR2 SYGVKD. The CDR3 has 14 amino acids.

This clonotype was detected many times. The chain employs TRBV4-1 and TRBJ2-7; D possibly uses TRBD1 or TRBD2 (6 bases each). The germline V and J ends were trimmed by 4 bases and 9 bases, with 16 bases remaining between them. The germline V gene encodes CDR1 MGHRA and CDR2 YSYEKL. The CDR3 extends over 13 amino acids. The CDR3 loop reads CASSRGGSPSQYF. CDR3 DNA: TGCGCCAGCAGCCGAGGGGGGAGCCCGTCGCAGTACTTC.

This clonotype was seen ten or more times. The rearrangement joins TRBV13 to TRBJ2-3, with D possibly matching TRBD2 (6 bases). The V gene lost 4 bases and the J gene lost 4 bases, with 18 bases spanning the gap. Germline V lookup: CDR1 PRHDT, CDR2 FYEKMQ (reference sequence). The CDR3 sequence is 16 residues long. The CDR3 region is CASSSVFGASADTQYF. CDR3 coding DNA: TGTGCCAGCAGCTCCGTGTTTGGAGCTAGCGCAGATACGCAGTATTTT.

This clonotype counts as medium-sized. This chain links TRBV29-1 with TRBJ2-3, with TRBD1 identical over 10 bases. Germline V gene lookup returns CDR1 SQVTM and CDR2 ANQGSEA. CDR3 length: 16 residues. V lost 4 bases and J lost 4; bases outside the gene matches: 11. This CDR3 reads CSVVHSDRGQADTQYF. In DNA form, the CDR3 reads TGCAGCGTTGTGCATTCTGACAGGGGGCAGGCAGATACGCAGTATTTT.

The table lists this clonotype with a few counts. This rearrangement joins TRBV27 to TRBJ2-7; 9 positions agree with TRBD2. This CDR3 region has 18 residues. V shed 4 bases, J shed 2 bases, and the junction held 15 bases outside the gene matches. The germline CDR1 and CDR2 sequences are MNHEY and SMNVEV (reference sequence). CDR3 sequence reads: CASSSGGVAGASPYEQYF. CDR3 DNA: TGTGCCAGCAGTTCTGGTGGAGTAGCGGGAGCCTCACCCTACGAGCAGTACTTC.

The chain recombines TRBV25-1 with TRBJ1-1; no firm D call. The V and J ends lost 2 bases and 0 bases respectively, with 7 bases between them. Germline V CDR1 and CDR2: MGHDK, SYGVNS. The CDR3 spans 14 residues. The CDR3 DNA reads as TGTGCCAGCAGTGAAGGAACCATGAACACTGAAGCTTTCTTT. Protein product: CASSEGTMNTEAFF.

The J gene is TRBJ2-1, the V gene TRBV29-1; TRBD2 matches 15 bases. V shed 1 base and J 5 bases; nucleotides not matched to a gene: 27. CDR3 size: 24 residues. Per the germline V gene, CDR1 is SQVTM and CDR2 is ANQGSEA. This chain's CDR3 is CSVEGWRGKPRTSGRARSHNEQFF. The CDR3 DNA sequence: TGCAGCGTTGAAGGGTGGAGAGGTAAGCCTAGGACTAGCGGGAGGGCCCGGTCCCACAATGAGCAGTTCTTC.